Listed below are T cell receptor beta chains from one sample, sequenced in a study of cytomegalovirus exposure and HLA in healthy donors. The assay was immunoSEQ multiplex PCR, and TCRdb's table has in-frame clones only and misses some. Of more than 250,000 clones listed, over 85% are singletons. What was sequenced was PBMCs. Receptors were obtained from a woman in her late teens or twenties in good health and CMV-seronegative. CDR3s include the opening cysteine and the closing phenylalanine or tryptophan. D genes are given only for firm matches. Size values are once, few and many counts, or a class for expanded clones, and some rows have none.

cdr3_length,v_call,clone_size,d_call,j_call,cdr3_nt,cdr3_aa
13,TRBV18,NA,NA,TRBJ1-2,TGTGCCAGCTCACCACTGGAGGTCAATGGCTACACCTTC,CASSPLEVNGYTF
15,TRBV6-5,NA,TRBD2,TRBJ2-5,TGTGCCAGCAGAGCAAGCGGGGGGACACAAGAGACCCAGTACTTC,CASRASGGTQETQYF
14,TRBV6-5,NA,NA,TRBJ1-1,TGTGCCAGCAGCCTACTCGAGAGGGACACTGAAGCTTTCTTT,CASSLLERDTEAFF
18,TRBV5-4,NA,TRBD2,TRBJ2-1,TGTGCCAGCAGTTTGACTAGCGGGGGGGCTGCTCTGTACAATGAGCAGTTCTTC,CASSLTSGGAALYNEQFF
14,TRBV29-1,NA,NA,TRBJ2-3,TGCAGCGTAGAATGGGACTTCCGCACAGATACGCAGTATTTT,CSVEWDFRTDTQYF
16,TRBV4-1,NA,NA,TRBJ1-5,TGCGCCAGCAGCCAGGGGGCAGGGTCGGTCAATCAGCCCCAGCATTTT,CASSQGAGSVNQPQHF
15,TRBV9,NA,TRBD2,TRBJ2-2,TGTGCCAGCAGCGAAGGAGCGGGGGTCACCGGGGAGCTGTTTTTT,CASSEGAGVTGELFF
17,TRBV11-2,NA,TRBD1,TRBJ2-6,TGTGCCAGCAGCGAGACAGGGGGAATGGCTGGGGCCAACGTCCTGACTTTC,CASSETGGMAGANVLTF
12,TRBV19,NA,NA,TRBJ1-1,TGTGCCAGTACGGGGGGGAGGCTTGAAGCTTTCTTT,CASTGGRLEAFF
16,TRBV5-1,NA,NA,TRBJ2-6,TGCGCCAGCAGCTTGGGAGGTTCCTCTGGGGCCAACGTCCTGACTTTC,CASSLGGSSGANVLTF
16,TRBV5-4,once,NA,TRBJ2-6,TGTGCCAGCAGCTATTCTACAGGGAATGGGGCCAACGTCCTGACTTTC,CASSYSTGNGANVLTF
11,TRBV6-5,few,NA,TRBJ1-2,TGTGCCAGCAGGGCGGCTTATGGCTACACCTTC,CASRAAYGYTF
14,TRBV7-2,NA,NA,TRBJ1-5,TGTGCCAGCAGCTATCGTACAGGAGACCAGCCCCAGCATTTT,CASSYRTGDQPQHF
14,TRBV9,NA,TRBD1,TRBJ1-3,TGTGCCAGCAGCCAGGGGGCTTCTGGAAACACCATATATTTT,CASSQGASGNTIYF